The clone carrying this T cell receptor beta chain was seen at least ten times. Its antigen remains unidentified. After constant-region reverse-primer amplification, full-length variable regions underwent semi-nested PCR with Nested Universal Primer A. TCRdb reanalysed the 5' RACE reads using MiXCR and keeps one entry per CDR3 protein. The sample lists around 34,000 distinct CDR3 sequences, more than 20% occurring once. V gave up 5 bases and J gave up 6 bases; unmatched junction bases: 13. The CDR3 has 16 amino acids. The sorted Tregs were CD4+CD25+CD127-/low cells. Study-wide results and limits: The larger cohort examined one V-J beta rearrangement, not whole repertoires. Tumor-infiltrating Treg TCR alpha and beta sequences overlapped most with tumor naive CD4+ T cells, then blood naive. Tumor memory CD4+ T cell TCR gene usage clustered with blood and lymph node memory CD4+ cells and lymph node naive CD4+ cells.

This TCR was recovered from a female donor with breast cancer. J is TRBJ2-1 and V is TRBV12-3 or TRBV12-4, with 7 bases identical to TRBD2. Sequences were obtained from tumor-infiltrating Tregs sorted from the breast tumor. Written as DNA, the CDR3 is TGTGCCAGCAGTCCTATTGGGGGGAGGGCCTTCAATGAGCAGTTCTTC. As protein: CASSPIGGRAFNEQFF.